This T cell receptor (beta chain) was recovered during a study of cytomegalovirus exposure and HLA in healthy donors. The overall study: According to later analysis, the same platform produced the 120 or so validation and about 630 first-cohort repertoires. Study-wide results and caveats: The study put 150 to 200 TCR beta chains on its list as cytomegalovirus-associated. Across donors, most TCRs were seen rarely, yet some public ones were widespread. According to a subsequent analysis, TCR clusters identified in the first cohort showed a tendency to co-occur across the 100 to 150 validation repertoires.

Assay: immunoSEQ multiplex PCR; the TCRdb copy retains only in-frame clones and omits some. This table has roughly 100,000 clones, around 86% appearing once. In regard to this clone: Antigen specificity is unknown.

Sequenced material: PBMCs. The receptor's source is a young woman in good health and CMV-seropositive.

The CDR3 bases are TGCGCCAGCAGCTGGTCACCGGGACAGGGGACCGGGGAGCTGTTTTTT. Translated, it gives CASSWSPGQGTGELFF. The chain joins TRBV5-1 to TRBJ2-2; TRBD1 aligns across 10 bases. V was pared by 3 bases and J by 5 bases, with 7 bases of the junction left unmatched. The CDR3 is made up of 16 amino acids. Germline CDR1 is SGHRS and CDR2 is YFSETQ.